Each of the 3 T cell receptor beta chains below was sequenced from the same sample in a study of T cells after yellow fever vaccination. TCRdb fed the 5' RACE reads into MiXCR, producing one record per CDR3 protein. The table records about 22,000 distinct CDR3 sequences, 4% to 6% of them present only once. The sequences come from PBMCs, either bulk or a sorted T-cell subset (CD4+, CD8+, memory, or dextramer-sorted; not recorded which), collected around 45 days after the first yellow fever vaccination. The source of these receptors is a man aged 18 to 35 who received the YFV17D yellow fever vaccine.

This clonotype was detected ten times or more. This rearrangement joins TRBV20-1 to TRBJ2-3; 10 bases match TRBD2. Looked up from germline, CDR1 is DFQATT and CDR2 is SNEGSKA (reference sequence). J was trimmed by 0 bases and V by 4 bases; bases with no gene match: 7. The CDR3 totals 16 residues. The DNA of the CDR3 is TGCAGTGCTACTAGCGGGGGAATAGTCAGCACAGATACGCAGTATTTT. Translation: CSATSGGIVSTDTQYF.

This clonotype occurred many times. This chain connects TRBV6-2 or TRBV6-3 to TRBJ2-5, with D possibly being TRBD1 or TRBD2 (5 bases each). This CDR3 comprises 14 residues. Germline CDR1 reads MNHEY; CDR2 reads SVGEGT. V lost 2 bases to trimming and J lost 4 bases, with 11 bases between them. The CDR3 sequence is CASSYGGEGETQYF. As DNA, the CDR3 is TGTGCCAGCAGTTACGGGGGAGAGGGAGAGACCCAGTACTTC.

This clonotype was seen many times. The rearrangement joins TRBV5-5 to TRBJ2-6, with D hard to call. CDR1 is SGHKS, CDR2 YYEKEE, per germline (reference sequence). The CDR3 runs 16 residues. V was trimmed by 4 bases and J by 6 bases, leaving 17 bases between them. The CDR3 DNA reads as TGTGCCAGCAGCCATGCCCGACTGGCAGAGGCCAACGTCCTGACTTTC. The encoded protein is CASSHARLAEANVLTF.